This T cell receptor beta chain came from a study of shared clonotypes between healthy human individuals. The CDR3 sequence is 15 residues long. V shed 4 bases and J shed 2 bases, with 16 bases lying between them. Germline V gene lookup returns CDR1 SGHRS and CDR2 YFSETQ. Assay used: immunoSEQ multiplex PCR; TCRdb lists only in-frame clones, some missing. This sample carries about 480,000 clones, about four fifths of them seen once, and the ten largest clones take over 10%. This chain links TRBV5-1 with TRBJ2-7; a weak D match, TRBD1 (5 bases). The sequence came from a woman aged 40 to 55 in good health. Some clones in this sample may be carry-over from other donors' samples. Sequencing was performed on PBMCs. CDR3 sequence reads: CASSGGTGNAYEQYF. CDR3 in DNA: TGCGCCAGCAGCGGTGGCACAGGCAACGCCTACGAGCAGTACTTC.